The clone carrying this T cell receptor (beta chain) was seen more than once but under ten times. Its target is unknown. The data derive from a study of identical twins. The CDR3 loop spans 14 amino acids. J gave up 7 bases and V 3 bases, and 8 bases lay outside the gene matches. CDR1 SGDLS and CDR2 YYNGEE come from the germline V gene. Each CDR3 protein is one row after TCRdb ran MiXCR on the 5' RACE reads. The table shows 600,000 to 700,000 distinct CDR3 sequences, with around 20% occurring only once. Study findings and constraints: Less excess twin sharing appeared in beta out-of-frame sequences.

This sample was shared with a second study, whose subject was T cells expressing NK-cell markers.

The V and J genes are TRBV9 and TRBJ1-2; TRBD1 matches 8 bases. This sequence was found in a woman aged 18-29 years in good health. The sample consisted of PBMCs. This CDR3 is CASSAPGQASGYTF. The CDR3 nucleotides read TGTGCCAGCAGCGCGCCGGGACAGGCCAGTGGCTACACCTTC.